The present entry profiles one T cell receptor beta chain with its context. The sample holds one count of this clone. No cognate antigen has been identified for it. The input lacks base qualities; no much larger clone sits a single base away. One collaborating source in Seattle enrolled patients while the patients were actively infected and followed the patients over time throughout the course of disease. The collaborating institutions used their own protocols to collect whole blood in K2EDTA tubes. Collaborator samples were shipped for TCRbeta analysis as frozen whole blood, isolated PBMCs, or DNA extracted from either sample type. This specimen comes from a study of blood T cell repertoires in COVID-19 (dated by TCRdb to 2018 to 2020). For context, the study as a whole: Samples from collaborators originated in the United States, Italy and Spain and spanned both the acute and convalescent phases of COVID-19. The material from the prospective study consisted of cDNA or gDNA derived from T cells, B-cell-depleted T cells, or PBMCs. The dataset comprised deeply sampled blood TCRbeta repertoires from subjects exposed to, actively infected with, or recovered from COVID-19. The repertoires were released in a freely available public database meant as a resource for research on the immune response to SARS-CoV-2. The samples were drawn from two sources: the first 160 participants of the ongoing ImmuneRACE study, and 950 to 1,500 subjects contributed by 6 global collaborators. Nearly every sample came with metadata listing a de-identified subject ID, COVID-19 status, age in years and sex. HLA class I and class II types, where available, came from metadata supplied by the sample provider rather than from assay-based typing.

General findings and caveats noted by the study authors: How much clinical and demographic metadata was included differed by source and by participant, and the metadata was provided uncurated.

The CDR3 starts with the cysteine, ends with the phenylalanine, and has 16 residues. The sequence is cut down to CDR3 DNA, 48 bases in frame from base 1. Based on the germline V gene (reference sequence), the CDR1 and CDR2 sequences are SEHNR and FQNEAQ. Trimming costs V 6 bases and J 7 bases, and their ends lie 19 bases apart. TCRbeta CDR3 regions were amplified from genomic DNA by means of the immunoSEQ Assay, a bias-controlled multiplex PCR. Per the source publication's procedure: The number of nucleated cells in each sample was estimated by amplification of reference gene primers within the assay. To quantify the absolute abundance of each unique TCRbeta CDR3 rearrangement, sequence reads were collapsed and filtered. Productive Simpson clonality was computed per sample as the square root of Simpson's diversity index over productive rearrangements. TCRdb stores this immuneACCESS table with in-frame sequences only. Part of the clones is absent; in the studies checked, under half of the shortfall reflects unresolved V genes, and no reason is known for the rest. V and J calls and clone size are copied from that table; D and trimming were computed from the DNA. The sample yields roughly 200,000 clones; about four fifths were counted once. Approximately 6% of the sample comes from the top ten.

Here the chain combines TRBV7-9 and TRBJ1-6; tentative D gene TRBD1, with 6 bases matching. Material for sequencing was peripheral blood. This sequence originates from a woman aged 40 to 50 with COVID-19, enrolled during active disease. The CDR3 here reads CASSMSDSDSNSPLHF. The DNA is as follows: TGTGCCAGCAGTATGTCGGACAGCGATTCAAATTCACCCCTCCACTTT.